This entry is about one T cell receptor (beta chain). Antigen unknown. This sample was included in a study of shared clonotypes between healthy human individuals. Sequenced by immunoSEQ multiplex PCR; TCRdb stores in-frame clones only, minus some. The sample has approximately 2.4 million clones, approximately 96% seen once. Study-wide results and caveats: Naive CD4 clonotypes overlapped across a handful of donors at around 4.8%. Non-shared clonotypes were found to have lower generation probabilities than the clonotypes that were shared by all four of the sorted-subset donors.

This CDR3 is 13 amino acids long. V was clipped by 3 bases and J by 2 bases, with 7 bases between them. CDR1 and CDR2 (germline): SGHDN, FVKESK. Sample: naive CD4+ T cells sorted from blood. Subset of the sample: CD45RA+ positively selected. The sequence derives from a man aged 18 to 30 in good health. The rearrangement links TRBV14 to TRBJ1-2, with TRBD1 as a possible D gene (5 bases). CDR3 nucleotide sequence: TGTGCCAGCAGCCAGCAGGGCAACTATGGCTACACCTTC. Its protein is CASSQQGNYGYTF.